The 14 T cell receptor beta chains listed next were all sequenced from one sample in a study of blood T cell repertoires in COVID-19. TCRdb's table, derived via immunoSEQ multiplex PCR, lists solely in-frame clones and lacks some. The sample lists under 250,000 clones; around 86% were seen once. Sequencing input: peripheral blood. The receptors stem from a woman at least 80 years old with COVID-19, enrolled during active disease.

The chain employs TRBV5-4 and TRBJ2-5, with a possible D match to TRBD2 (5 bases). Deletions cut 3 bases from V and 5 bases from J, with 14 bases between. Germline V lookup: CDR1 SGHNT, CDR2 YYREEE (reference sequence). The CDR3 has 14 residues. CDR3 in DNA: TGTGCCAGCAGCTCCAGACTGGGAGAGGAGACCCAGTACTTC. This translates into CASSSRLGEETQYF. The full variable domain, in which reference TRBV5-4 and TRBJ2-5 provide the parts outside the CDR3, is ETGVTQSPTHLIKTRGQQVTLRCSSQSGHNTVSWYQQALGQGPQFIFQYYREEENGRGNFPPRFSGLQFPNYSSELNVNALELDDSALYLCASSSRLGEETQYFGPGTRLLVL.

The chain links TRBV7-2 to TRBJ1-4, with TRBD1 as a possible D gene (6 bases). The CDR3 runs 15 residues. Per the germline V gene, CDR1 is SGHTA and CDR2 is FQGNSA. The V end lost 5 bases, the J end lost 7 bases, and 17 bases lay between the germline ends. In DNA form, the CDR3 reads TGTGCCAGCAGCCTAGTACAGGGAGAGAGTGAAAAACTGTTTTTT. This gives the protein CASSLVQGESEKLFF.

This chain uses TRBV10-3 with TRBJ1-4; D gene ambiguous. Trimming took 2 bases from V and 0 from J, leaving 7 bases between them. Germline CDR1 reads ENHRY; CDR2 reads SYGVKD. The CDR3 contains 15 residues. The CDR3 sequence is CAISETVATNEKLFF. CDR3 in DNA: TGTGCCATCAGTGAGACGGTTGCAACTAATGAAAAACTGTTTTTT.

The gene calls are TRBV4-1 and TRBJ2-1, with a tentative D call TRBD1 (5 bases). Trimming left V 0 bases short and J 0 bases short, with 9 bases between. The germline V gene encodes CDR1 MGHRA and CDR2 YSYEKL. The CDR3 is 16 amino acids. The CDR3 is CASSQDQGGSYNEQFF. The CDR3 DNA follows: TGCGCCAGCAGCCAAGATCAGGGCGGCTCCTACAATGAGCAGTTCTTC.

The CDR3 coding sequence is TGTGCCAGCAGCGGCTACAATGAGCAGTTCTTC. It codes for CASSGYNEQFF. This chain uses TRBV2 with TRBJ2-1, with D unclear. Between the trimmed V and J ends, which lost 6 bases and 3 bases, there was a span of 3 bases. Germline V gene data show CDR1 as SNHLY and CDR2 as FYNNEI. CDR3 length: 11 amino acids.

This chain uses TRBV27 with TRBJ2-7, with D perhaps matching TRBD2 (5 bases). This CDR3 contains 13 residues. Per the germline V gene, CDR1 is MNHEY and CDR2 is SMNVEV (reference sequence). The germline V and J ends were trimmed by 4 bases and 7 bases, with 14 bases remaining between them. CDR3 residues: CASSSGVLGEQYV. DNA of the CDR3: TGTGCCAGCAGTTCCGGGGTTTTAGGGGAGCAGTACGTC.

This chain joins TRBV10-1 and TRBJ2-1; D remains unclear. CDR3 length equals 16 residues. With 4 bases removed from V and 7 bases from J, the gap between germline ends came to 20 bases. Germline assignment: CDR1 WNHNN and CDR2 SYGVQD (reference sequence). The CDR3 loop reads CASSVSGQSVRNEQFF. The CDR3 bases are TGCGCCAGCAGTGTGTCCGGTCAAAGCGTTAGGAATGAGCAGTTCTTC.

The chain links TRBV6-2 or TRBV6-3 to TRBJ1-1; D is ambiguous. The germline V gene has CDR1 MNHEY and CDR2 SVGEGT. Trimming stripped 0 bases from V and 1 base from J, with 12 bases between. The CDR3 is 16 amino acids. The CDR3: CASSYSIGRTNTEAFF. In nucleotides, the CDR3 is TGTGCCAGCAGTTACTCGATTGGCAGAACGAACACTGAAGCTTTCTTT.

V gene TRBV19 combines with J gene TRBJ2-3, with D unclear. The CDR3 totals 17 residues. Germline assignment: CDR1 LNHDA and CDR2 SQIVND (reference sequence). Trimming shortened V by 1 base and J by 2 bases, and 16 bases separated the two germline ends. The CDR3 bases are TGTGCCAGTAGTATAGGAGGCGGCTACAAACCCACAGATACGCAGTATTTT. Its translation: CASSIGGGYKPTDTQYF.

CDR3 region: CASTGQGGQPQHF. The CDR3 bases are TGTGCCAGCACTGGACAGGGAGGACAGCCCCAGCATTTT. This sequence joins TRBV6-6 and TRBJ1-5; 8 positions agree with TRBD1. The CDR3 has 13 residues. The V and J ends lost 7 bases and 7 bases, in that order; junction bases with no gene match: 6. Germline V lookup: CDR1 MNHNY, CDR2 SVGAGI (reference sequence).

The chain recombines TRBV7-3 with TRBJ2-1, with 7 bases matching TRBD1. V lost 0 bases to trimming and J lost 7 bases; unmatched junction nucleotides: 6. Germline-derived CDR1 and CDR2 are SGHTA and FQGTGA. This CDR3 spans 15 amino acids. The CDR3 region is CASSLTRGQRNEQFF. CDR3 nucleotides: TGTGCCAGCAGCTTAACGAGGGGGCAGAGGAATGAGCAGTTCTTC.

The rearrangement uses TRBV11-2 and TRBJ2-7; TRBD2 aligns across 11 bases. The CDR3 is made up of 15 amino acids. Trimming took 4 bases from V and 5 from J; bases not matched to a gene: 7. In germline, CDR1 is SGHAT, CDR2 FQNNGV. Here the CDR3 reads CASSSLAGAGDEQYF. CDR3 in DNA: TGTGCCAGCAGCTCACTAGCGGGGGCCGGGGACGAGCAGTACTTC.

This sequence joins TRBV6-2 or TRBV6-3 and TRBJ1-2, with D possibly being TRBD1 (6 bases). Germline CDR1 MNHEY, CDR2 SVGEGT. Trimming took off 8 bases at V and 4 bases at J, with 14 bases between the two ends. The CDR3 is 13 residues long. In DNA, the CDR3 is TGTGCCAGCGGCCGGGCAGGGGTCTATGGCTACACCTTC. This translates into CASGRAGVYGYTF.

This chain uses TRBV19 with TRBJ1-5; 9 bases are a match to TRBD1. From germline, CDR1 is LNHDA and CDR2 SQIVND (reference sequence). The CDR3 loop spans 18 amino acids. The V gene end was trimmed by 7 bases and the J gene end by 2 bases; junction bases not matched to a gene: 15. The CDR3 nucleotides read TGTGCCAGTAACGCGGGACAGGGCCTGATAGCGGGCAATCAGCCCCAGCATTTT. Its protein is CASNAGQGLIAGNQPQHF.